This T cell receptor (beta chain) stems from a study of shared clonotypes between healthy human individuals. As to this clone: Its antigen is as yet unknown.

Whole-study findings and limits: Clonotype sharing across several donors was observed for around 4.5% of naive CD4 clonotypes.

This CDR3 spans 16 amino acids. V was pared by 0 bases and J by 0 bases, with 11 bases between. Per the germline V gene, CDR1 is SGHNT and CDR2 is YYREEE (reference sequence). Among the donors, all were Caucasian adults who lived in Nashville, Tennessee. Partitioning of CD4+ cells yielded a CD45RA+ naive subset and a CD45RA-negative memory subset. TCRdb keeps only in-frame clones here, not all; method: immunoSEQ multiplex PCR. The data show roughly 2.4 million clones, approximately 96% seen once. The V gene is TRBV5-4, the J gene TRBJ2-3; tentatively, D is TRBD1 (6 bases). The sequence came from a young man in good health. Sequences were obtained from naive CD4+ T cells sorted from blood. Subset of the sample: CD45RA+ positively selected. This chain's CDR3 is CASSLEGTISTDTQYF. The DNA for the CDR3 is TGTGCCAGCAGCTTGGAAGGGACAATTAGCACAGATACGCAGTATTTT.